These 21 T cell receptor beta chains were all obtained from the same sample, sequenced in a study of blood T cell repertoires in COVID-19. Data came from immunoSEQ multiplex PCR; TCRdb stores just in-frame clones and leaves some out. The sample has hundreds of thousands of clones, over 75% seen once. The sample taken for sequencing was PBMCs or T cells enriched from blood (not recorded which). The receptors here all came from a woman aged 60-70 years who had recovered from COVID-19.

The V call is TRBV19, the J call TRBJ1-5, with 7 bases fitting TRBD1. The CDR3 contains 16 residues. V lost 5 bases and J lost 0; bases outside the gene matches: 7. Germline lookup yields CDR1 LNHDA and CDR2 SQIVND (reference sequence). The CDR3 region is CASSGYRGYSNQPQHF. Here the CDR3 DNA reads TGTGCCAGTAGTGGCTACAGGGGCTATAGCAATCAGCCCCAGCATTTT.

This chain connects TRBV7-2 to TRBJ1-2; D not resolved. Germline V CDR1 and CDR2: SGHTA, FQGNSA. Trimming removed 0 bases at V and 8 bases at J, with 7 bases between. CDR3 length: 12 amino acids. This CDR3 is CASSLAVEGYTF. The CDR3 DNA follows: TGTGCCAGCAGCTTAGCGGTAGAAGGCTACACCTTC.

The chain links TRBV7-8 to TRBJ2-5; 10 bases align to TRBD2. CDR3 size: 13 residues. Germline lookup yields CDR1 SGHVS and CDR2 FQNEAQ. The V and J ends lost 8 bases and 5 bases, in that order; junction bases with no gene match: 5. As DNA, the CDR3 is TGTGCCAGCGAGCGGGGGGGCGGTGAGACCCAGTACTTC. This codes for CASERGGGETQYF.

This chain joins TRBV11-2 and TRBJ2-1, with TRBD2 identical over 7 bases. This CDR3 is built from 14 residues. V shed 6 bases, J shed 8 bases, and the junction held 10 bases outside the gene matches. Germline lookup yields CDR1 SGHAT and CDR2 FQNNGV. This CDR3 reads CASSGGSPFDEQFF. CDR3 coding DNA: TGTGCCAGCAGTGGCGGGAGCCCCTTCGATGAGCAGTTCTTC.

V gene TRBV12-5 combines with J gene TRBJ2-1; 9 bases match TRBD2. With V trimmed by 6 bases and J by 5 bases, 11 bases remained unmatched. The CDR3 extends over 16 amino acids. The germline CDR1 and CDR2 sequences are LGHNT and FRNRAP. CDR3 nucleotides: TGTGCTAGTGGCCCGGGGGTCGGCGGGGGGGACAATGAGCAGTTCTTC. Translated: CASGPGVGGGDNEQFF.

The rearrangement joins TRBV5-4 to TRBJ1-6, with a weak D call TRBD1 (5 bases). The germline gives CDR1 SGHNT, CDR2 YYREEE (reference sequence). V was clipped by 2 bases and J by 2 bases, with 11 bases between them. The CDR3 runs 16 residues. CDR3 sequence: CASSLAGLTYNSPLHF. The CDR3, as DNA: TGTGCCAGCAGCTTAGCAGGGCTTACCTATAATTCACCCCTCCACTTT.

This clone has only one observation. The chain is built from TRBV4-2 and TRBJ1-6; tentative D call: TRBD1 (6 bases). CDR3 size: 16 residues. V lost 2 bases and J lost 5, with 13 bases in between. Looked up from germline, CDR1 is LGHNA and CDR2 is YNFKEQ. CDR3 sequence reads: CASSQSTGTDNSPLHF. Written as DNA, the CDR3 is TGTGCCAGCAGCCAATCCACAGGGACCGATAATTCACCCCTCCACTTT.

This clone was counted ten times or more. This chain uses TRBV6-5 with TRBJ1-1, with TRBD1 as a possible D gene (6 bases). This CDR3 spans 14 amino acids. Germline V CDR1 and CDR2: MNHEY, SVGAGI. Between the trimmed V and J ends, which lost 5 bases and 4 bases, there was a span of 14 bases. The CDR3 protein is CASSTWTESTEAFF. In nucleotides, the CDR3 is TGTGCCAGCAGTACCTGGACAGAGTCCACTGAAGCTTTCTTT.

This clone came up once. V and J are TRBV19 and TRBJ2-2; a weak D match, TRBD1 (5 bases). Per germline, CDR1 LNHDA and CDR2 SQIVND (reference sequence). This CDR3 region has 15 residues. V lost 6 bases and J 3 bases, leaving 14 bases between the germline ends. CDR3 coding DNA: TGTGCCAGTAGAGACAGCCCCACTTACACCGGGGAGCTGTTTTTT. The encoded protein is CASRDSPTYTGELFF.

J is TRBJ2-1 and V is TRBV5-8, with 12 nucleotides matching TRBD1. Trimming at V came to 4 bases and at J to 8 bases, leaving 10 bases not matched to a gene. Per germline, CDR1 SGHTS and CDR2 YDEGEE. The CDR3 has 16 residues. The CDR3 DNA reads TGTGCCAGCAGCCCCGGGACAGGGGGCTTGGTCGATGAGCAGTTCTTC. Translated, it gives CASSPGTGGLVDEQFF.

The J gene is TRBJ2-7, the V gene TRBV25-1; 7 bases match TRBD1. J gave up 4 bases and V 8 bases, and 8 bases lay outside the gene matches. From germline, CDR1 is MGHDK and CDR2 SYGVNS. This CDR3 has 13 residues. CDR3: CASARQGPYEQYF. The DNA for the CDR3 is TGTGCCAGCGCCAGACAGGGACCTTACGAGCAGTACTTC.

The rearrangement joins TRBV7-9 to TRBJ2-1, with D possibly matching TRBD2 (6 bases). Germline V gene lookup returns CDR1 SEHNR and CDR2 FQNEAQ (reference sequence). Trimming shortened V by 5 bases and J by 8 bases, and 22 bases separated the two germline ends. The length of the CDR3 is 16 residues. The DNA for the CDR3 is TGTGCCAGCAGCCGAGGAGGGACTCCCGTTACGGATGAGCAGTTCTTC. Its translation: CASSRGGTPVTDEQFF.

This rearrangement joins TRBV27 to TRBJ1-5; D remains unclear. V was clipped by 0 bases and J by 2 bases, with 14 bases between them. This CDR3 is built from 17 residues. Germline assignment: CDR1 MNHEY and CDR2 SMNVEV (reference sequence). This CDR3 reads CASSLSPPLGGNQPQHF. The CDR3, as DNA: TGTGCCAGCAGTTTATCCCCCCCTCTGGGAGGCAATCAGCCCCAGCATTTT.

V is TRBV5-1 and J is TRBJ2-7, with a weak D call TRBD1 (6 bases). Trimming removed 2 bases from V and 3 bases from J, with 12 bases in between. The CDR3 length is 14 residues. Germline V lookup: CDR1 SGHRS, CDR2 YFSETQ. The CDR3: CASSLNRDGYEQYF. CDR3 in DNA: TGCGCCAGCAGCTTAAACAGGGATGGCTACGAGCAGTACTTC.

CDR3 protein: CASSPGTSSTGELFF. CDR3 bases: TGTGCCAGCAGCCCGGGGACTAGCAGCACCGGGGAGCTGTTTTTT. The chain has TRBV28 and TRBJ2-2; 9 bases fit TRBD2. The CDR3 sequence is 15 residues long. V lost 6 bases and J lost 4; bases outside the gene matches: 6. CDR1 and CDR2 from the germline V gene are MDHEN and SYDVKM.

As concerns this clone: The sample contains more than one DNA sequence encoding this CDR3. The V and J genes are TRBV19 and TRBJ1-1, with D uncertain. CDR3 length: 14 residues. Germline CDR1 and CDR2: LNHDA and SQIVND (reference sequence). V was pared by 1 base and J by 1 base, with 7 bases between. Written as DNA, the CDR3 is TGTGCCAGTAGTATAGGTCAAGCGAACACTGAAGCTTTCTTT. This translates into CASSIGQANTEAFF. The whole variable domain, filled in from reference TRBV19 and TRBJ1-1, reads DGGITQSPKYLFRKEGQNVTLSCEQNLNHDAMYWYRQDPGQGLRLIYYSQIVNDFQKGDIAEGYSVSREKKESFPLTVTSAQKNPTAFYLCASSIGQANTEAFFGQGTRLTVV.

CDR3 in amino acids: CASSLAQGAGGYTF. CDR3 in DNA: TGCGCCAGCAGCTTGGCTCAGGGGGCGGGCGGCTACACCTTC. The chain employs TRBV5-1 and TRBJ1-2; 8 bases map to TRBD1. Trimming removed 0 bases from V and 8 bases from J; junction bases left unmatched: 6. Germline V gene data show CDR1 as SGHRS and CDR2 as YFSETQ. This CDR3 region has 14 residues.

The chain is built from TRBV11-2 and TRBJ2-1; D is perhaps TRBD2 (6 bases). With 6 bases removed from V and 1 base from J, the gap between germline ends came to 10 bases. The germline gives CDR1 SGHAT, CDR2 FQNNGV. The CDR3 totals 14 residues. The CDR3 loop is CASRSTSSYNEQFF. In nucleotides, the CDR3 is TGTGCCAGCAGATCGACTAGTTCCTACAATGAGCAGTTCTTC.

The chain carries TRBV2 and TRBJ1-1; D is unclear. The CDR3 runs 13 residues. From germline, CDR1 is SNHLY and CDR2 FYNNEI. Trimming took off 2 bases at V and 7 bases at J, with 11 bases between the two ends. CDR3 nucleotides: TGTGCCAGCAGTGAACTGGAGATCCTTGAAGCTTTCTTT. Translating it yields CASSELEILEAFF.

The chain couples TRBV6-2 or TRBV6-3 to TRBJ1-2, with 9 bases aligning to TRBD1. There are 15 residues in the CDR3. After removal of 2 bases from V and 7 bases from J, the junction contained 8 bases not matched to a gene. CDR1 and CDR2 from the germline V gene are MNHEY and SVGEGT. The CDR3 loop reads CASSYLGQGTGGYTF. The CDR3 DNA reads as TGTGCCAGCAGTTACCTCGGACAGGGGACCGGTGGCTACACCTTC.

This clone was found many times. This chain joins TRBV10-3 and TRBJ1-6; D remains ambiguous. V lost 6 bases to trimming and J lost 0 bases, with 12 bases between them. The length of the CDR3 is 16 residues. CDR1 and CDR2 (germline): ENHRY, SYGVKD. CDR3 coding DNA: TGTGCCATCAGCCGGCAGGCGAGCTCCTATAATTCACCCCTCCACTTT. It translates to CAISRQASSYNSPLHF.